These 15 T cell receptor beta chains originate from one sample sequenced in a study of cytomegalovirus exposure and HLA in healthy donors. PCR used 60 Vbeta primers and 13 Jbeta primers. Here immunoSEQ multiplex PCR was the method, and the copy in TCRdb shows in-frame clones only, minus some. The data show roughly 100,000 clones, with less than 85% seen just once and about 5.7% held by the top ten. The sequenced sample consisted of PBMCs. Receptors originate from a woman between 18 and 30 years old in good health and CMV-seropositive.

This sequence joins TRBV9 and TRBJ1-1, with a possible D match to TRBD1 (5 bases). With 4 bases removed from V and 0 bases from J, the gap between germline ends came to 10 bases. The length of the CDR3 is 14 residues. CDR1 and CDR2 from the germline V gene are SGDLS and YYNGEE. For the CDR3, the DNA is TGTGCCAGCAGCCACGACAGCATGAACACTGAAGCTTTCTTT. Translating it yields CASSHDSMNTEAFF.

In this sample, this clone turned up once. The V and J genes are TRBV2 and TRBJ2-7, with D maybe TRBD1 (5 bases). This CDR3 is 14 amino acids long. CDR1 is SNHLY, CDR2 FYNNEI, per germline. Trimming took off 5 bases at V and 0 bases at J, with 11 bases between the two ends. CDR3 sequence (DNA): TGTGCCAGCAGTCGACAGACGAGCTCCTACGAGCAGTACTTC. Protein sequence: CASSRQTSSYEQYF.

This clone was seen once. CDR3 DNA sequence: TGCGCCAGCAGCTTGGTGGACGGAGGGCTATGGGGCTACACCTTC. It specifies CASSLVDGGLWGYTF. The chain uses TRBV5-1 and TRBJ1-2; D ambiguous. The CDR3 covers 15 residues. Trimming left V 0 bases short and J 8 bases short, with 17 bases between. In germline, CDR1 is SGHRS, CDR2 YFSETQ.

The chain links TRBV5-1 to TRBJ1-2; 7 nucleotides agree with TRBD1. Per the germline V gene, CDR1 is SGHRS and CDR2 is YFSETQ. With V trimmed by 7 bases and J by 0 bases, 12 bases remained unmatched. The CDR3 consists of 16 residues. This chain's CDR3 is CASSDLMTGTNYGYTF. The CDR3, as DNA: TGCGCCAGCTCCGACCTAATGACAGGGACTAACTATGGCTACACCTTC.

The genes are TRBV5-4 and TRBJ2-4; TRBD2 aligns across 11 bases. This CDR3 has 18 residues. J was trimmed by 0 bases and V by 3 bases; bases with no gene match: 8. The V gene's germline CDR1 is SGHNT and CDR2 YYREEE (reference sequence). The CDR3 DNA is TGTGCCAGCAGCTACACCGGGACTAGCGGACTAGCCAAAAACATTCAGTACTTC. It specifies CASSYTGTSGLAKNIQYF.

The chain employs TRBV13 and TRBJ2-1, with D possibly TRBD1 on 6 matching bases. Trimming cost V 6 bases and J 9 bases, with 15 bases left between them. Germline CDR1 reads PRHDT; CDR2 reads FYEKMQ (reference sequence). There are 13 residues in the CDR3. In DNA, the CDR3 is TGTGCCAGCAGGTCCGGACTCAGGGGTGAGCAGTTCTTC. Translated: CASRSGLRGEQFF.

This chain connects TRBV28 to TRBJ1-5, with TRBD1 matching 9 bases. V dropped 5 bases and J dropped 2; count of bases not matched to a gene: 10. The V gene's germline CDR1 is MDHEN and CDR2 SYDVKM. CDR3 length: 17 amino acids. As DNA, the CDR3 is TGTGCCAGCAGTCTGCTCCGGGACAGGGTCGGCAATCAGCCCCAGCATTTT. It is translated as CASSLLRDRVGNQPQHF.

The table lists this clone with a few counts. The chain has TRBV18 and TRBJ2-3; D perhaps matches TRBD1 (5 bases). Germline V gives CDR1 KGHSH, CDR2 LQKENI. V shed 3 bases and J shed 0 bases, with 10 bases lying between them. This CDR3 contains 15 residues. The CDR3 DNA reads TGTGCCAGCTCACCCCGACAGACTAGCACAGATACGCAGTATTTT. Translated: CASSPRQTSTDTQYF. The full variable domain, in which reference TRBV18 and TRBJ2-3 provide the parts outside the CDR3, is NAGVMQNPRHLVRRRGQEARLRCSPMKGHSHVYWYRQLPEEGLKFMVYLQKENIIDESGMPKERFSAEFPKEGPSILRIQQVVRGDSAAYFCASSPRQTSTDTQYFGPGTRLTVL.

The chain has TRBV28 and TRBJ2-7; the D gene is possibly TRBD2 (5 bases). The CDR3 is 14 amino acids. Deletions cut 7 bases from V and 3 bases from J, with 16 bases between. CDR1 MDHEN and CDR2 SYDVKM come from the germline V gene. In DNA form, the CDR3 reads TGTGCCAGCAAGGAGGCATCCCCTAGCTACGAGCAGTACTTC. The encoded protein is CASKEASPSYEQYF.

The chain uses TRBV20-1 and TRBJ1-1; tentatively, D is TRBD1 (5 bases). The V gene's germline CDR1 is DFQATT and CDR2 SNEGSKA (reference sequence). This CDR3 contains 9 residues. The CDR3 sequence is CLVGGVAFF. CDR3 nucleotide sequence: TGCCTAGTGGGGGGGGTAGCTTTCTTT.

The CDR3 DNA reads TGTGCCAGCAGTTTATATGCCGCGGGAGGGAGAGAGCAGTACTTC. It yields the protein CASSLYAAGGREQYF. The chain carries TRBV27 and TRBJ2-7, with TRBD2 matching over 9 bases. With 1 base clipped from V and 7 bases from J, the junction kept 8 bases outside the gene matches. The length of the CDR3 is 15 residues. Germline V gene sequence: CDR1 MNHEY, CDR2 SMNVEV (reference sequence).

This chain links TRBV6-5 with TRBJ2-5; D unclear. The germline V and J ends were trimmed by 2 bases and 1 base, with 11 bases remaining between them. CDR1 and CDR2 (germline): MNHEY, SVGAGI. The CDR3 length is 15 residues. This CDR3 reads CASSYGLSVQETQYF. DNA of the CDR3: TGTGCCAGCAGTTACGGCTTGTCAGTCCAAGAGACCCAGTACTTC.

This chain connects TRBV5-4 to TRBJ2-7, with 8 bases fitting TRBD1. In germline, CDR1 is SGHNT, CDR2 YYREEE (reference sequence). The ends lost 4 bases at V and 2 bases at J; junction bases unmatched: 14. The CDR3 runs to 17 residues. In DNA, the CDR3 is TGTGCCAGCAGCCCTGGGGTAGCGACAGGGGCCCCCTACGAGCAGTACTTC. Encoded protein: CASSPGVATGAPYEQYF.

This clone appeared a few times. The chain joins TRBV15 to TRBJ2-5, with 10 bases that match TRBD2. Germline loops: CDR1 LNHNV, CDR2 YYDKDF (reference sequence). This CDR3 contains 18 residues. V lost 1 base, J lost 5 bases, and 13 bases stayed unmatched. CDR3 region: CATSRGSSGRVRGETQYF. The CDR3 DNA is TGTGCCACCAGCAGAGGCAGCAGCGGGAGGGTCAGGGGGGAGACCCAGTACTTC.

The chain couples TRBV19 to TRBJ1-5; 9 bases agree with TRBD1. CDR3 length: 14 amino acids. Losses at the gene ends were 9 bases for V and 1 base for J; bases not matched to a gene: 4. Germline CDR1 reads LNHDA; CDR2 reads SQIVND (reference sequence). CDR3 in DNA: TGTGCCAGCCGTGACAGGGGGAGCAATCAGCCCCAGCATTTT. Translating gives CASRDRGSNQPQHF.